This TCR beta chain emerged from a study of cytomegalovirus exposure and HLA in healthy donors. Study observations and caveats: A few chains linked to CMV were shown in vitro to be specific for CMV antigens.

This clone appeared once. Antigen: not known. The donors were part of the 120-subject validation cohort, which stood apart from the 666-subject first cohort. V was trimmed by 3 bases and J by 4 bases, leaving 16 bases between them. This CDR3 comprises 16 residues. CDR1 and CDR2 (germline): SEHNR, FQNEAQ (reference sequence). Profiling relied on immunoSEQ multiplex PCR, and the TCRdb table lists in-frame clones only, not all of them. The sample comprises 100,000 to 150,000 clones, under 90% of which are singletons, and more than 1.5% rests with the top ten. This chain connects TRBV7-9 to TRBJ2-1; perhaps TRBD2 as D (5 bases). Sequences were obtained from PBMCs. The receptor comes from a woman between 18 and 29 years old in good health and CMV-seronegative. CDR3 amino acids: CASSFPTGNSYNEQFF. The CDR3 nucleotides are TGTGCCAGCAGCTTTCCTACGGGAAATAGTTACAATGAGCAGTTCTTC.